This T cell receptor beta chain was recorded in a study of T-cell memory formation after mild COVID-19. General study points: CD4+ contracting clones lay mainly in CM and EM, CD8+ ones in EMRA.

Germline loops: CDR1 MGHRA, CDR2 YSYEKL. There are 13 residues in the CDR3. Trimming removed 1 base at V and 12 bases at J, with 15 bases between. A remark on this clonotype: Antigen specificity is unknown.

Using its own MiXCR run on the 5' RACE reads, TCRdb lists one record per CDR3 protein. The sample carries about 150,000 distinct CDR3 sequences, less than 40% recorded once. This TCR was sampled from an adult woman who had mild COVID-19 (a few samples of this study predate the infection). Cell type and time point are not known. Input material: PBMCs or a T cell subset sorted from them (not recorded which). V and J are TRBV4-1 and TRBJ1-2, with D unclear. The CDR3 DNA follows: TGCGCCAGCAGCCAAGGACCAATACCACATCACACCTTC. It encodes CASSQGPIPHHTF.